These 5 T cell receptor beta chains came from one sample sequenced in a study of blood T cell repertoires in COVID-19. Profiled with immunoSEQ multiplex PCR; TCRdb holds only in-frame clones, not every one. The table lists fewer than 200,000 clones, 70% to 85% of them singletons. The specimen sequenced was peripheral blood. The receptor set was obtained from an elderly woman with acute or convalescent COVID-19.

This chain uses TRBV10-3 with TRBJ2-1; 12 nucleotides line up with TRBD2. Germline values: CDR1 ENHRY, CDR2 SYGVKD. The CDR3 runs to 15 residues. V lost 11 bases and J lost 4; bases outside the gene matches: 9. DNA of the CDR3: TGTGCCGCGAACTCGGGACTAGCGGGTTACAATGAGCAGTTCTTC. This translates into CAANSGLAGYNEQFF.

The chain employs TRBV25-1 and TRBJ2-2, with 7 bases that match TRBD1. Per the germline V gene, CDR1 is MGHDK and CDR2 is SYGVNS. This CDR3 is built from 15 residues. V dropped 3 bases and J dropped 7; count of bases not matched to a gene: 8. CDR3 amino acids: CASSEGDREVGELFF. The CDR3 nucleotides read TGTGCCAGCAGTGAGGGTGACAGGGAAGTCGGGGAGCTGTTTTTT.

There are a few counts of this clone. The CDR3 here is CASSWGQGLVTEAFF. In DNA form, the CDR3 reads TGCGCCAGCAGCTGGGGACAGGGGTTGGTCACTGAAGCTTTCTTT. The chain couples TRBV5-1 to TRBJ1-1; 10 nucleotides match TRBD1. J lost 4 bases, V lost 3 bases, and 6 bases had no gene match. Germline V CDR1 and CDR2: SGHRS, YFSETQ. The CDR3 covers 15 residues.

This sequence joins TRBV11-1 and TRBJ2-3, with 13 positions matching TRBD2. The CDR3 totals 16 residues. The V and J ends lost 4 bases and 3 bases, in that order; junction bases with no gene match: 4. The germline V gene has CDR1 SGHAT and CDR2 FQDESV (reference sequence). The CDR3 DNA reads TGTGCCAGCAGCTGGACTAGCGGGAGTCTGACAGATACGCAGTATTTT. Translated, it gives CASSWTSGSLTDTQYF.

CDR3 in amino acids: CASSEAAPETQYF. In nucleotides, the CDR3 is TGTGCCAGCAGTGAGGCCGCTCCCGAGACCCAGTACTTC. V usage is TRBV2 and J usage is TRBJ2-5; D uncertain. The germline V gene encodes CDR1 SNHLY and CDR2 FYNNEI. Trimming removed 3 bases from V and 5 bases from J, with 10 bases in between. This CDR3 has 13 amino acids.